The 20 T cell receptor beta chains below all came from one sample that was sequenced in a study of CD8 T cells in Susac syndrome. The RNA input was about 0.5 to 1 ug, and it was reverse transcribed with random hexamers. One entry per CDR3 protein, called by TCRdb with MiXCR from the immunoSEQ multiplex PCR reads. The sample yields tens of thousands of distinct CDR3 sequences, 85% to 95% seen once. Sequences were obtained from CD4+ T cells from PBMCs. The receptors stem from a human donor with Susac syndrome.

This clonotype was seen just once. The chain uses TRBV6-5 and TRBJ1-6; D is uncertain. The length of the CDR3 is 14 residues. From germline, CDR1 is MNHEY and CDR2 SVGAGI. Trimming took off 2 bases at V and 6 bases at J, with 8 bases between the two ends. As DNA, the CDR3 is TGTGCCAGCAGTTACGGGCAGACTAATTCACCCCTCCACTTT. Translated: CASSYGQTNSPLHF.

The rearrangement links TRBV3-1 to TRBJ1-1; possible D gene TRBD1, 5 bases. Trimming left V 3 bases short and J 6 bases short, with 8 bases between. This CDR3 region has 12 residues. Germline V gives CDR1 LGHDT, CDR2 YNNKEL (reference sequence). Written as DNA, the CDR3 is TGTGCCAGCAGCCAGGGGGGGGCTGAAGCTTTCTTT. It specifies CASSQGGAEAFF.

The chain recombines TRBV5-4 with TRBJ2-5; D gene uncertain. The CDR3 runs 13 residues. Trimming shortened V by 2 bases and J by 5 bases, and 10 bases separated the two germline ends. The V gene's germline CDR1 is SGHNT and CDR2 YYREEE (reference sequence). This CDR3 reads CASSLINLETQYF. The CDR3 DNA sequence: TGTGCCAGCAGCTTAATCAACCTTGAGACCCAGTACTTC.

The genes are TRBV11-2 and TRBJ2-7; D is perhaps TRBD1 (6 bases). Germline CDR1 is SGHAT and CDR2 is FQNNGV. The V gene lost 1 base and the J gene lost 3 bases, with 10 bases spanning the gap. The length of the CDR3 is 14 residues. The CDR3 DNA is TGTGCCAGCAGCTTAGGACAGGCTCTCTACGAGCAGTACTTC. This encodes CASSLGQALYEQYF.

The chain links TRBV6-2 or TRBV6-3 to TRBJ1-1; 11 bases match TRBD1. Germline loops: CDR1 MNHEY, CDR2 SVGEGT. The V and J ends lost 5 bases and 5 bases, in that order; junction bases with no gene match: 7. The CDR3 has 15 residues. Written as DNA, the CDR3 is TGTGCCAGCAGTCCCGGACAGGGGGCGAGTACTGAAGCTTTCTTT. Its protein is CASSPGQGASTEAFF.

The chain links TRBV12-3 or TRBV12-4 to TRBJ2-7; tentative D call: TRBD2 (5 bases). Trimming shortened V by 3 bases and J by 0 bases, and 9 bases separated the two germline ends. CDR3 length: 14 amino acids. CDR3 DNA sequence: TGTGCCAGCAGTTTCTCTAGCAGCTCCTACGAGCAGTACTTC. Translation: CASSFSSSSYEQYF.

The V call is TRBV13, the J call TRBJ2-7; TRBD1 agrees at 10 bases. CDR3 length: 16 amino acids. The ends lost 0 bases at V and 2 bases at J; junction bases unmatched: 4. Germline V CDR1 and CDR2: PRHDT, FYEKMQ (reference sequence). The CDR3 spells CASSLGLGQGAYEQYF. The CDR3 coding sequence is TGTGCCAGCAGCTTAGGCCTTGGACAGGGGGCCTACGAGCAGTACTTC. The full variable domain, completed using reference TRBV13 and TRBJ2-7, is AAGVIQSPRHLIKEKRETATLKCYPIPRHDTVYWYQQGPGQDPQFLISFYEKMQSDKGSIPDRFSAQQFSDYHSELNMSSLELGDSALYFCASSLGLGQGAYEQYFGPGTRLTVT.

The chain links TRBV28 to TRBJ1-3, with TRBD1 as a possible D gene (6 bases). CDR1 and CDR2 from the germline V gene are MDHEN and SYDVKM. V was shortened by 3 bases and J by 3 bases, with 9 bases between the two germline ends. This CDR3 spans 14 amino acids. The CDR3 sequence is CASSFRTVGNTIYF. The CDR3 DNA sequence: TGTGCCAGCAGTTTCCGGACAGTTGGAAACACCATATATTTT.

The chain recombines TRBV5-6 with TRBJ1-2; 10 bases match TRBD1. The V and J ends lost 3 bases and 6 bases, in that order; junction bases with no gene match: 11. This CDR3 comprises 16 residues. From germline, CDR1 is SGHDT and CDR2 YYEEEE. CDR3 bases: TGTGCCAGCAGCTGGATGACAGGGGGCAAGACTGATGGCTACACCTTC. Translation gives CASSWMTGGKTDGYTF.

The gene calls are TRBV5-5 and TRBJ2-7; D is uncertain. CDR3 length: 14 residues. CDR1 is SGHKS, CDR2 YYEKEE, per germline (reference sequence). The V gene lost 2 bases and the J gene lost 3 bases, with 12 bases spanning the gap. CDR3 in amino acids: CASSFSDLHYEQYF. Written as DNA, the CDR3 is TGTGCCAGCAGCTTTAGTGACCTCCACTACGAGCAGTACTTC. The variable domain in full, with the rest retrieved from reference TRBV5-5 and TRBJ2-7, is DAGVTQSPTHLIKTRGQQVTLRCSPISGHKSVSWYQQVLGQGPQFIFQYYEKEERGRGNFPDRFSARQFPNYSSELNVNALLLGDSALYLCASSFSDLHYEQYFGPGTRLTVT.

CDR3 coding DNA: TGTGCCAGCAGGACTAGCGGGGTCGATACGCAGTATTTT. The encoded protein is CASRTSGVDTQYF. The chain links TRBV2 to TRBJ2-3; 11 positions match TRBD2. The CDR3 is made up of 13 amino acids. Per the germline V gene, CDR1 is SNHLY and CDR2 is FYNNEI. J lost 6 bases, V lost 6 bases, and 2 bases had no gene match.

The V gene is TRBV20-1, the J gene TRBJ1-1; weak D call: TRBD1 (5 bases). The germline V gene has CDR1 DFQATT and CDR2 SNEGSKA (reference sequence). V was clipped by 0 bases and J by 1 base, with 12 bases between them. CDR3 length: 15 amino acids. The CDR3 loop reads CSARDQGGANTEAFF. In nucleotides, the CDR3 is TGCAGTGCTAGAGATCAGGGAGGGGCGAACACTGAAGCTTTCTTT.

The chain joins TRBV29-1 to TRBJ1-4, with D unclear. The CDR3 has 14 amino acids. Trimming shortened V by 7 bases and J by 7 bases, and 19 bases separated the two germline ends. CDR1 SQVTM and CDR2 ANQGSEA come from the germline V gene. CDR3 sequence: CSARGVRGSEKLFF. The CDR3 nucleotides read TGCAGCGCTCGGGGTGTGCGAGGTAGTGAAAAACTGTTTTTT.

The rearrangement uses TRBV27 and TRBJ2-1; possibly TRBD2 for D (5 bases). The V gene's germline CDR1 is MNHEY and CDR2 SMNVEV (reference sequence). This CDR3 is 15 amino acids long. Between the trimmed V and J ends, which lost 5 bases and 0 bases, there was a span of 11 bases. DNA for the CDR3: TGTGCCAGCAGTCTAAGCGGAAGCTCCTACAATGAGCAGTTCTTC. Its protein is CASSLSGSSYNEQFF.

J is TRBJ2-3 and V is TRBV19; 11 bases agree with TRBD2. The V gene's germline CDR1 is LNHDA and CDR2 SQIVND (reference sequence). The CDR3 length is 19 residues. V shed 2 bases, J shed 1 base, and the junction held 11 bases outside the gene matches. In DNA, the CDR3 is TGTGCCAGTAGTATAACTGCTCCCGGGACTAGCGGCGGCACAGATACGCAGTATTTT. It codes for CASSITAPGTSGGTDTQYF.

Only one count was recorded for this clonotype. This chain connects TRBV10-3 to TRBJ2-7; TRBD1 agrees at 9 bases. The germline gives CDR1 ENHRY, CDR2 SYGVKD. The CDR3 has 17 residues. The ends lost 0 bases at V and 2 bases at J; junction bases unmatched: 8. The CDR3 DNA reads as TGTGCCATCAGTGAGTCGGTGGGGACAGGGATAACCTACGAGCAGTACTTC. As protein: CAISESVGTGITYEQYF.

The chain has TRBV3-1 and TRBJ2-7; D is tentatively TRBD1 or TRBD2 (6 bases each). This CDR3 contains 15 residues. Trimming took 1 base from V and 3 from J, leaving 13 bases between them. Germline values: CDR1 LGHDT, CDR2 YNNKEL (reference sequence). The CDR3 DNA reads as TGTGCCAGCAGCCAAGCTCTACAGGGACTCTACGAGCAGTACTTC. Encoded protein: CASSQALQGLYEQYF.

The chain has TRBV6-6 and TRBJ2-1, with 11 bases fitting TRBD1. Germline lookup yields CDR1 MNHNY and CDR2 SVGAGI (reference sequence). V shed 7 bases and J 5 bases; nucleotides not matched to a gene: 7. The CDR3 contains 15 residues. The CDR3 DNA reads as TGTGCCAGCACCTACGGGACAGGGGGTAACAATGAGCAGTTCTTC. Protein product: CASTYGTGGNNEQFF.

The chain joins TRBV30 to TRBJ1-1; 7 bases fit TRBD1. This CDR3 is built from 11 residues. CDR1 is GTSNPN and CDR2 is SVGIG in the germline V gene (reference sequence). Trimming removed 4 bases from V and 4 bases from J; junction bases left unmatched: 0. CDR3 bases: TGTGCCTGGAACAGGGGCACTGAAGCTTTCTTT. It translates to CAWNRGTEAFF.

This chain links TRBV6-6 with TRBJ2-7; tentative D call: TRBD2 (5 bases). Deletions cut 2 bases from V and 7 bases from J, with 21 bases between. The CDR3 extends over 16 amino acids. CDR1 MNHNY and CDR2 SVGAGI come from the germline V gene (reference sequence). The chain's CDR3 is CASSYPQLHSSGEQYF. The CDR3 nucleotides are TGTGCCAGCAGTTACCCACAGCTACACTCCTCGGGGGAGCAGTACTTC.